The TCR beta chain under discussion was sequenced for a study of metastatic and nonmetastatic thyroid tumors. Looking at the study overall: From malignant and benign thyroid patients, repertoires in blood and in tumor or nodule tissue were compared.

Notes on this clone: Its antigen remains unknown.

CDR3 length equals 15 residues. Germline V gene lookup returns CDR1 SEHNR and CDR2 FQNEAQ (reference sequence). V dropped 5 bases and J dropped 5; count of bases not matched to a gene: 8. Overall study findings and caveats: Reportedly, malignant thyroid tumors had significantly higher TCR beta diversity than benign nodules, in blood and tumor.

Among the patients, none had received any treatment before thyroid surgery. Original processing methods: Clinicopathological groups of papillary thyroid cancer showed CDR3 differences that were used to build a distant-metastasis classifier. TCRdb re-called the PCR reads via MiXCR. TCRdb assigned the V and J calls; the authors' analysis was not used. Altogether 11,000 or so clones are present, around 41% being singletons, with the ten largest covering around 16%. The sequence was collected from a female donor with papillary thyroid cancer or a benign thyroid nodule (not recorded which). Some clones in this sample may be carry-over from other donors' samples. The J gene is TRBJ2-2, the V gene TRBV7-9; 7 bases fit TRBD2. The sequencing sample was made of tumor tissue. The DNA for the CDR3 is TGTGCCAGCAGCCCGCGGGGGAGAGAGACCGGGGAGCTGTTTTTT. The encoded protein is CASSPRGRETGELFF.